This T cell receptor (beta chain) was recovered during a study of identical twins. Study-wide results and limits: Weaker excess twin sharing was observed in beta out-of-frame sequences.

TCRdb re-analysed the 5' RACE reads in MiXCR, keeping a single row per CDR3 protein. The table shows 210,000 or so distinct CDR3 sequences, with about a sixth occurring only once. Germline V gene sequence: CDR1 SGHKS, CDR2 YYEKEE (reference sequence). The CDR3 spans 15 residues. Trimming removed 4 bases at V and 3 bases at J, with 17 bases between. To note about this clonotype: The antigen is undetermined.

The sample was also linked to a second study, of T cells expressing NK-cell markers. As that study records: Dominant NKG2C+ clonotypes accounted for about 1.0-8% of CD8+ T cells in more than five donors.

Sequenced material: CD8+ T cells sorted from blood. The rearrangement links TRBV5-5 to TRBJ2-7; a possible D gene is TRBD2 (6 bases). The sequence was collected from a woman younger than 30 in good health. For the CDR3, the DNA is TGTGCCAGCAGCGCGGAGAGCGGGCCCGGCTACGAGCAGTACTTC. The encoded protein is CASSAESGPGYEQYF.